This entry concerns a single T cell receptor (beta chain). The repertoire was sequenced with immunoSEQ multiplex PCR; TCRdb's copy has only in-frame clones and lacks some. This table holds 160,000 or so clones, approximately 90% found once. This entry belongs to a study of T cell responses to AZD1222 COVID-19 vaccine. CDR1 LGHDT and CDR2 YNNKEL come from the germline V gene (reference sequence). CDR3 length: 12 residues. With 5 bases removed from V and 4 bases from J, the gap between germline ends came to 9 bases. This sequence was found in an adult who received the AZD1222 COVID-19 vaccine. The sequences come from peripheral blood, collected 28 days after the second AZD1222 dose. The chain uses TRBV3-1 (or the pseudogene TRBV3-2) and TRBJ2-7, with a weak D call TRBD2 (6 bases). The CDR3 reads CASSGTGYEQYF. The CDR3 coding sequence is TGTGCCAGCAGCGGGACTGGATACGAGCAGTACTTC.